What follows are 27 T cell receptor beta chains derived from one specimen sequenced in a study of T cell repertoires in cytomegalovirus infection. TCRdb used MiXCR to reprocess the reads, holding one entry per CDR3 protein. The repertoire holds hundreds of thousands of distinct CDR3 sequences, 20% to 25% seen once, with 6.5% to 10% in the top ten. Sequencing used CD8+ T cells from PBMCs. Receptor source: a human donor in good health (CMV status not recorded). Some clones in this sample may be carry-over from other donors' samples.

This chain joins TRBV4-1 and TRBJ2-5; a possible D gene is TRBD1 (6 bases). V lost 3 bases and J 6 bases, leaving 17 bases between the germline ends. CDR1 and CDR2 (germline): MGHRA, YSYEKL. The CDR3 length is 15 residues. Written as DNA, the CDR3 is TGCGCCAGCAGCCATGGAGAACAGGGTAGAAAGACCCAGTACTTC. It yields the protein CASSHGEQGRKTQYF.

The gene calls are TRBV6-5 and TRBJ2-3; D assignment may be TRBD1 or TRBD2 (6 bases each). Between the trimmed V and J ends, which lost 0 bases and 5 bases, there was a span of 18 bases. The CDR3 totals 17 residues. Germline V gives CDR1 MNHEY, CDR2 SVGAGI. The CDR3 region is CASSYSLAGQDQDTQYF. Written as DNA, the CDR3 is TGTGCCAGCAGTTACTCCTTGGCGGGACAAGACCAAGATACGCAGTATTTT.

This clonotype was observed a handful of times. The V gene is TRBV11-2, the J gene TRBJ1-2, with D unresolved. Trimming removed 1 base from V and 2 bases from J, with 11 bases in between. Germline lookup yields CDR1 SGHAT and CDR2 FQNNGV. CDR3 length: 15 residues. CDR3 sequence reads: CASSLVSGQNYGYTF. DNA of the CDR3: TGTGCCAGCAGCTTAGTATCTGGGCAGAACTATGGCTACACCTTC.

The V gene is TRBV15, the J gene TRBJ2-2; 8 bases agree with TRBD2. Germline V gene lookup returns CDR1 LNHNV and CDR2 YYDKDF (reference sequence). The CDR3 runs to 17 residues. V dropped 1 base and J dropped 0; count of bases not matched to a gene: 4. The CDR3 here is CATSRALLAANTGELFF. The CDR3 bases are TGTGCCACCAGCAGAGCCTTACTAGCGGCGAACACCGGGGAGCTGTTTTTT.

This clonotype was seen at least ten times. Written as DNA, the CDR3 is TGTGCCAGCAGTTCCAGGGTGCTGGGTCAGCCCCAGCATTTT. It yields the protein CASSSRVLGQPQHF. The chain recombines TRBV6-2 or TRBV6-3 with TRBJ1-5; D possibly corresponds to TRBD1 (5 bases). This CDR3 is 14 amino acids long. The V end lost 4 bases, the J end lost 6 bases, and 13 bases lay between the germline ends. Germline V CDR1 and CDR2: MNHEY, SVGEGT.

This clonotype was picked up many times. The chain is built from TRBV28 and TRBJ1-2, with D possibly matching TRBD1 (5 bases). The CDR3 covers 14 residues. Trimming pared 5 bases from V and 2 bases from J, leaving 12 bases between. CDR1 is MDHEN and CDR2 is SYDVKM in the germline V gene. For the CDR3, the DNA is TGTGCCAGCAGTCCCAGACAGTTGAACTATGGCTACACCTTC. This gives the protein CASSPRQLNYGYTF.

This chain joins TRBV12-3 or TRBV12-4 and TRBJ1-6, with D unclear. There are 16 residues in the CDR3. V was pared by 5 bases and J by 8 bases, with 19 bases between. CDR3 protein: CASSPQSQVADSPLHF. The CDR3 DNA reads TGTGCCAGCAGTCCCCAATCGCAGGTCGCAGATTCACCCCTCCACTTT.

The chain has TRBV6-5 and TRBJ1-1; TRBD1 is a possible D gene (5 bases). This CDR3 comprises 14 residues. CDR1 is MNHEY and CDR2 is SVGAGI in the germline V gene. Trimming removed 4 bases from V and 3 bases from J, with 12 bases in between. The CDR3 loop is CASSSVQGYTEAFF. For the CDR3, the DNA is TGTGCCAGCAGTTCCGTTCAGGGATACACTGAAGCTTTCTTT.

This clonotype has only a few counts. Here the CDR3 DNA reads TGTGCCAGCAGCTTTCCGGGACAGGGGGCGTCCGGCGTTGAGCAGTTCTTC. Its protein product is CASSFPGQGASGVEQFF. The V call is TRBV9, the J call TRBJ2-1; 12 bases align to TRBD1. With V trimmed by 4 bases and J by 9 bases, 14 bases remained unmatched. The CDR3 is 17 residues long. The germline CDR1 and CDR2 sequences are SGDLS and YYNGEE. Combining the CDR3 with reference TRBV9 and TRBJ2-1 gives the whole variable domain DSGVTQTPKHLITATGQRVTLRCSPRSGDLSVYWYQQSLDQGLQFLIQYYNGEERAKGNILERFSAQQFPDLHSELNLSSLELGDSALYFCASSFPGQGASGVEQFFGPGTRLTVL.

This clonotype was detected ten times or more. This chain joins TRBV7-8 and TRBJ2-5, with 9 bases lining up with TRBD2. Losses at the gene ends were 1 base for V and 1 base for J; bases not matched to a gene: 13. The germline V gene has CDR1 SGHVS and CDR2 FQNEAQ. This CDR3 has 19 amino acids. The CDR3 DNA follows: TGTGCCAGCAGCTTAGTAGTATCTATGGCTAGCGGGACCCAAGAGACCCAGTACTTC. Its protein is CASSLVVSMASGTQETQYF.

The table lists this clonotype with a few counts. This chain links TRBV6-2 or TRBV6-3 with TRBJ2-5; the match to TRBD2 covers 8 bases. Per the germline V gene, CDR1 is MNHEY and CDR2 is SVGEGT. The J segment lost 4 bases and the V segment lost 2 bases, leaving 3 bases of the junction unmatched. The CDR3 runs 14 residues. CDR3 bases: TGTGCCAGCAGTTACGATGCGGGGGGAGAGACCCAGTACTTC. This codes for CASSYDAGGETQYF.

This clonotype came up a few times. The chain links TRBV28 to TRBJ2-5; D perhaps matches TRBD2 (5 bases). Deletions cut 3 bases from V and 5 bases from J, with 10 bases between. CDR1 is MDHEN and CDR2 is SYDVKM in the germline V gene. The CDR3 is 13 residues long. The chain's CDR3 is CASSLRVVETQYF. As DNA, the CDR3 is TGTGCCAGCAGTTTGCGGGTCGTGGAGACCCAGTACTTC.

CDR3 amino acids: CSVEGEGYGYTF. In nucleotides, the CDR3 is TGCAGCGTTGAAGGTGAAGGCTATGGCTACACCTTC. The chain couples TRBV29-1 to TRBJ1-2; D gene ambiguous. Germline V CDR1 and CDR2: SQVTM, ANQGSEA. CDR3 size: 12 residues. Deletions cut 1 base from V and 4 bases from J, with 7 bases between.

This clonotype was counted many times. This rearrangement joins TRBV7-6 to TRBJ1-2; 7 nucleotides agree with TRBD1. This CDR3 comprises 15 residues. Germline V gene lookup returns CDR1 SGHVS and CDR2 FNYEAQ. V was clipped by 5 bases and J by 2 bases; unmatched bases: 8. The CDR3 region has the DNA TGTGCCAGCAGCCCTCATCCGGACAGGAACTATGGCTACACCTTC. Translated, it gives CASSPHPDRNYGYTF.

The CDR3 DNA is TGTGCCAGCCGGGGGGGAGGGACAGGGGATACTGAAGCTTTCTTT. Its protein is CASRGGGTGDTEAFF. V is TRBV7-9 and J is TRBJ1-1; 10 positions match TRBD1. Germline CDR1 reads SEHNR; CDR2 reads FQNEAQ (reference sequence). The CDR3 spans 15 residues. J was trimmed by 5 bases and V by 8 bases; bases with no gene match: 11.

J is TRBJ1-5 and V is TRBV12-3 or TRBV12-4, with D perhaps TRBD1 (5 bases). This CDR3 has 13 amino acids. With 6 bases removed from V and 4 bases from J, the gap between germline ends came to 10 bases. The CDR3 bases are TGTGCCAGCAGCCGGGGGGATAATCAGCCCCAGCATTTT. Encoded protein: CASSRGDNQPQHF.

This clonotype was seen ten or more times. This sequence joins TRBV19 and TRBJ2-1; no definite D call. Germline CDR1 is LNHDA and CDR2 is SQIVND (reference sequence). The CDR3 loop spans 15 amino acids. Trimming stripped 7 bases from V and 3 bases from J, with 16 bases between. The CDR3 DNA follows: TGTGCCAGTAAGGTTGACCTCTCCCACTACAATGAGCAGTTCTTC. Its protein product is CASKVDLSHYNEQFF.

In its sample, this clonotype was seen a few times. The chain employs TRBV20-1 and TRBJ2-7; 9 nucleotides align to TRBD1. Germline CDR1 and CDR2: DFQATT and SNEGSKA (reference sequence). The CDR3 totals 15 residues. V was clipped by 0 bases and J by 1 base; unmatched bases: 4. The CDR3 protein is CSARDLGQGSYEQYF. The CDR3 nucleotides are TGCAGTGCTAGAGATTTGGGACAGGGTTCCTACGAGCAGTACTTC.

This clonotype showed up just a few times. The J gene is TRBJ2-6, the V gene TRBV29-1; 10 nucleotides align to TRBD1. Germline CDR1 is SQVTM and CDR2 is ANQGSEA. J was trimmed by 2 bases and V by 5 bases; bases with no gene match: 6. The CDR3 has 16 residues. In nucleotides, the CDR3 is TGCAGCGTTTGGACAGGGGGTTATGCTGGGGCCAACGTCCTGACTTTC. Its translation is CSVWTGGYAGANVLTF.

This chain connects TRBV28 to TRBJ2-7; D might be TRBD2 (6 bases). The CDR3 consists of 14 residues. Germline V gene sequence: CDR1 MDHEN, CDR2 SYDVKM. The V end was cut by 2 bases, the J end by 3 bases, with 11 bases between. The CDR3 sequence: CASSLTAGGYEQYV. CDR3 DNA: TGTGCCAGCAGTTTAACGGCCGGGGGCTACGAGCAGTACGTC.

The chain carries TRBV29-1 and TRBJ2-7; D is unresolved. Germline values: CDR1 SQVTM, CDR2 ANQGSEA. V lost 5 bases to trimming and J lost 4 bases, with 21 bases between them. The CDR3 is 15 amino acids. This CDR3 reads CSVSGPQDNRYEQYF. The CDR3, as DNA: TGCAGCGTTTCTGGACCGCAAGATAACCGATACGAGCAGTACTTC.

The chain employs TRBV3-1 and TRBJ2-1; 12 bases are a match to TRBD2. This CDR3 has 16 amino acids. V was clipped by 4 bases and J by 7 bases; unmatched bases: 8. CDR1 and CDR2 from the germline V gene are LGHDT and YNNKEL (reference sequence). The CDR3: CASSPSSGGAKNEQFF. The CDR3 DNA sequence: TGTGCCAGCAGCCCCTCTAGCGGGGGGGCGAAAAATGAGCAGTTCTTC.

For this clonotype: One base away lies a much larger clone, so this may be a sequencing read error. The CDR3 bases are TGTGCCAGCAGTGATGTGAGCACTGAAGCTTTCTTT. This translates into CASSDVSTEAFF. The chain has TRBV6-6 and TRBJ1-1; D remains unclear. CDR1 and CDR2 from the germline V gene are MNHNY and SVGAGI (reference sequence). V lost 5 bases to trimming and J lost 4 bases, with 8 bases between them. The CDR3 is 12 amino acids.

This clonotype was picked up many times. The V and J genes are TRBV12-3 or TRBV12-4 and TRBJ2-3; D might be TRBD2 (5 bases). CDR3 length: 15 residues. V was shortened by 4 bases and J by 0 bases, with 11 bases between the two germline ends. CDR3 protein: CASSWTHASTDTQYF. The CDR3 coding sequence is TGTGCCAGCAGTTGGACTCACGCTAGCACAGATACGCAGTATTTT.

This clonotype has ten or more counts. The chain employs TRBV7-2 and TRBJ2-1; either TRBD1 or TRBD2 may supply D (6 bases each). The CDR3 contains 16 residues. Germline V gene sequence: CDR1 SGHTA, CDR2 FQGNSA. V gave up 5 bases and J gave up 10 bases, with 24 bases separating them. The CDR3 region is CASSLPGGTPGEEQFF. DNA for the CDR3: TGTGCCAGCAGCCTCCCAGGCGGGACACCAGGGGAGGAGCAGTTCTTC.

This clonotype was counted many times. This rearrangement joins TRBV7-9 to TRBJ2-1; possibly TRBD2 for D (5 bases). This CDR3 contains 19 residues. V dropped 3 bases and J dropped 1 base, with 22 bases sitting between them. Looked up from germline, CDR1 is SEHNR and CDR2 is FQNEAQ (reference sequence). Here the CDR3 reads CASSFPVDEGQRSYNEQFF. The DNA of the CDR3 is TGTGCCAGCAGCTTCCCGGTTGATGAGGGCCAACGGTCCTACAATGAGCAGTTCTTC. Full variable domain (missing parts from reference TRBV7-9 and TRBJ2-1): DTGVSQNPRHKITKRGQNVTFRCDPISEHNRLYWYRQTLGQGPEFLTYFQNEAQLEKSRLLSDRFSAERPKGSFSTLEIQRTEQGDSAMYLCASSFPVDEGQRSYNEQFFGPGTRLTVL.

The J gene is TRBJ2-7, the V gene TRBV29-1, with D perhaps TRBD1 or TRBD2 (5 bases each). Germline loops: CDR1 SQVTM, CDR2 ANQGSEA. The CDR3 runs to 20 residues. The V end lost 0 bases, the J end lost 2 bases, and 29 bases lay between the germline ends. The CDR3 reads CSVEEEDVRPSPKGAYEQYF. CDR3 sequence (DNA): TGCAGCGTTGAAGAGGAGGATGTCAGACCCTCCCCTAAAGGGGCCTACGAGCAGTACTTC.